This paragraph covers one TCR beta chain sequence. CDR3 length: 14 amino acids. In germline, CDR1 is KGHSH, CDR2 LQKENI. Between the trimmed V and J ends, which lost 3 bases and 7 bases, there was a span of 13 bases. Sample-barcoded 5' priming and a J-beta primer mix drove a second PCR of roughly 6 to 12 cycles. A single record per CDR3 protein comes from TCRdb applying MiXCR to the 5' RACE reads. The table has around 1,600,000 distinct CDR3 sequences, less than 45% seen once. The data stem from a study of blood T cells in healthy people across ages. For the study at large: About one barcoded TCR beta cDNA was captured per two T cells.

The authors extracted at least 6 micrograms of total RNA per sample. The receptor was isolated from a woman aged 18-30 years in good health. The rearrangement uses TRBV18 and TRBJ2-1; D not certain. Input material: blood. CDR3 loop: CASSPGPLGNEQFF. The CDR3 DNA reads TGTGCCAGCTCACCCGGGCCCCTGGGGAATGAGCAGTTCTTC.